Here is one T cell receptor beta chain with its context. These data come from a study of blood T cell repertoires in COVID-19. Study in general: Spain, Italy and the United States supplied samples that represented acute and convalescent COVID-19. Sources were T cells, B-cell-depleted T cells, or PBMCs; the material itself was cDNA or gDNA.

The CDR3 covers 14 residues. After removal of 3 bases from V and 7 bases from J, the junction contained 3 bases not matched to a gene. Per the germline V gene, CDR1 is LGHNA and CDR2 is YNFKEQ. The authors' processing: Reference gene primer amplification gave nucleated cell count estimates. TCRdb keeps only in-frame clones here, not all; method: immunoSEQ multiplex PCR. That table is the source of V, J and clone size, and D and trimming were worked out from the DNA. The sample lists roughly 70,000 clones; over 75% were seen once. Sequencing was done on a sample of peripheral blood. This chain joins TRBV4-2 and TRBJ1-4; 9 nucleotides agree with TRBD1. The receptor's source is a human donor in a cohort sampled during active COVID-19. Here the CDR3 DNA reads TGTGCCAGCAGCCAGGACAGGGGTAGTGAAAAACTGTTTTTT. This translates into CASSQDRGSEKLFF.